This record covers a single T cell receptor beta chain. The ends were cut back, 8 bases at V and 8 bases at J, with 16 bases in the middle. The germline gives CDR1 LNHDA, CDR2 SQIVND (reference sequence). This CDR3 contains 13 residues. The data were taken from a study of blood T cell repertoires in COVID-19. Sequenced by immunoSEQ multiplex PCR; TCRdb stores in-frame clones only, minus some. Here the sample spans roughly 130,000 clones, about 83% being singletons. The chain links TRBV19 to TRBJ2-1; no clear D gene. The source material was PBMCs or T cells enriched from blood (not recorded which). The sequence derives from a woman in her thirties who had recovered from COVID-19. The CDR3 is CASGSTLAHEQFF. Written as DNA, the CDR3 is TGTGCCAGTGGGTCGACACTCGCTCATGAGCAGTTCTTC. Using reference TRBV19 and TRBJ2-1 for the parts outside the CDR3, the full variable domain is DGGITQSPKYLFRKEGQNVTLSCEQNLNHDAMYWYRQDPGQGLRLIYYSQIVNDFQKGDIAEGYSVSREKKESFPLTVTSAQKNPTAFYLCASGSTLAHEQFFGPGTRLTVL.